Listed below are T cell receptor beta chains from one sample, sequenced in a study of regulatory T cells in long-lasting Graves disease. TCRdb re-analysed the multiplex PCR reads in MiXCR, keeping a single row per CDR3 protein. The repertoire consists of hundreds of thousands of distinct CDR3 sequences, with about 30% occurring once and the leading ten covering under 50%. The source material was peripheral blood mononuclear cells (PBMCs), sampled when the disease was refractory, from a patient treated with antithyroid drugs. The receptors derive from a female donor with Graves disease. Both conserved end residues are part of each CDR3. Fields, in order: D gene, V gene, CDR3 protein. The D gene is left open where the match is weak.

d_call: -
v_call: TRBV29-1
cdr3_aa: CSVYDWDIQYF

d_call: TRBD1
v_call: TRBV28
cdr3_aa: CASSFRQGGYYGYTF

d_call: TRBD2
v_call: TRBV6-2/TRBV6-3
cdr3_aa: CASSKREGGRGKETQYF

d_call: TRBD2
v_call: TRBV6-1
cdr3_aa: CASSRTSGGYQETQYF

d_call: TRBD1
v_call: TRBV27
cdr3_aa: CASRESRTGLSPLHF

d_call: TRBD1
v_call: TRBV6-1
cdr3_aa: CASSEARGRLDTEAFF

d_call: -
v_call: TRBV28
cdr3_aa: CASSPGMVTNEKLFF

d_call: TRBD2
v_call: TRBV6-1
cdr3_aa: CASSRAASGPREYF

d_call: -
v_call: TRBV7-7
cdr3_aa: CASSLSTANTGELFF

d_call: -
v_call: TRBV20-1
cdr3_aa: CSALLWGSSYEQYF

d_call: TRBD1
v_call: TRBV12-3/TRBV12-4
cdr3_aa: CASSFGQAGEKLFF

d_call: -
v_call: TRBV3-1
cdr3_aa: CASSQDLSNSPLHF

d_call: -
v_call: TRBV15
cdr3_aa: CATSRDRGGEQYF

d_call: TRBD1
v_call: TRBV6-1
cdr3_aa: CASSEAPGQAHYGYTF

d_call: TRBD2
v_call: TRBV5-1
cdr3_aa: CASSLAVASGTGELFF

d_call: TRBD1
v_call: TRBV12-3/TRBV12-4
cdr3_aa: CASRRTGGAEAFF

d_call: -
v_call: TRBV28
cdr3_aa: CASGFGQQMNTEAFF

d_call: TRBD2
v_call: TRBV2
cdr3_aa: CASSRSSGPTGELFF

d_call: -
v_call: TRBV3-1
cdr3_aa: CASSQPGRREAQYF

d_call: -
v_call: TRBV11-3
cdr3_aa: CASSERTRQGEKLFF

d_call: -
v_call: TRBV2
cdr3_aa: CASTPRSTNSGFEQYF

d_call: -
v_call: TRBV3-1
cdr3_aa: CASSQGRETGELFF

d_call: -
v_call: TRBV20-1
cdr3_aa: CSARATGEGYTF

d_call: -
v_call: TRBV15
cdr3_aa: CATSRAGGMGYHQPQHF

d_call: -
v_call: TRBV20-1
cdr3_aa: CSARLPAETQYF

d_call: TRBD1
v_call: TRBV7-9
cdr3_aa: CASSLDRGRTYGYTF

d_call: -
v_call: TRBV10-2
cdr3_aa: CASRGYSSYEQYF